This passage covers 5 T cell receptor beta chains from one sample sequenced in a study of Ad26.COV2.S vaccination and SARS-CoV-2 variants. Sequencing used immunoSEQ multiplex PCR; TCRdb keeps in-frame clones, though not all of them. The repertoire holds around 300,000 clones, with approximately 86% as singletons. Documented treatment: 15 to 20 received Ad26.COV2.S at low or high dose, single or two shots; about 5 received placebo; per-sample allocation not given. The study sampled participants on day 63 after the first vaccine or placebo injection. The material was peripheral blood, obtained in a trial of Ad26.COV2.S vaccine versus placebo. The receptor set was obtained from a person aged 18 to 59 who received the Ad26.COV2.S COVID-19 vaccine or a placebo.

The chain couples TRBV5-1 to TRBJ2-1, with 7 bases that match TRBD1. J lost 6 bases, V lost 4 bases, and 7 bases had no gene match. There are 14 residues in the CDR3. Germline CDR1 SGHRS, CDR2 YFSETQ. CDR3 DNA: TGCGCCAGCAGCGAGCAGGGGGTAGTCAATGAGCAGTTCTTC. As protein: CASSEQGVVNEQFF.

The CDR3 DNA is TGTGCCAGCAGTTCTCCTCAGGGGGGGGTAGGGGAGCAGTACTTC. Protein sequence: CASSSPQGGVGEQYF. This chain connects TRBV28 to TRBJ2-7; D possibly uses TRBD1 or TRBD2 (7 bases each). CDR3 length equals 15 residues. The V and J ends lost 4 bases and 7 bases respectively, with 20 bases between them. Germline V gene lookup returns CDR1 MDHEN and CDR2 SYDVKM.

This rearrangement joins TRBV30 to TRBJ2-2, with D hard to call. Germline assignment: CDR1 GTSNPN and CDR2 SVGIG (reference sequence). Between the trimmed V and J ends, which lost 2 bases and 7 bases, there was a span of 5 bases. CDR3 length: 11 residues. The CDR3 is CAWSQGGELFF. The CDR3 DNA sequence: TGTGCCTGGAGTCAAGGCGGGGAGCTGTTTTTT.

J is TRBJ2-3 and V is TRBV9; the D is unclear. Looked up from germline, CDR1 is SGDLS and CDR2 is YYNGEE. V lost 4 bases and J 2 bases, leaving 17 bases between the germline ends. This CDR3 region has 16 residues. The CDR3 sequence is CASSPHEQELTDTQYF. Written as DNA, the CDR3 is TGTGCCAGCAGCCCACACGAGCAGGAGCTCACAGATACGCAGTATTTT.

The chain links TRBV28 to TRBJ1-2; 7 positions agree with TRBD1. This CDR3 region has 14 residues. Unmatched junction bases numbered 7, after V lost 6 bases and J lost 3 bases. CDR1 is MDHEN, CDR2 SYDVKM, per germline. The CDR3 loop reads CASRRQGLDYGYTF. CDR3 nucleotides: TGTGCCAGCAGGCGACAGGGCCTCGACTATGGCTACACCTTC.